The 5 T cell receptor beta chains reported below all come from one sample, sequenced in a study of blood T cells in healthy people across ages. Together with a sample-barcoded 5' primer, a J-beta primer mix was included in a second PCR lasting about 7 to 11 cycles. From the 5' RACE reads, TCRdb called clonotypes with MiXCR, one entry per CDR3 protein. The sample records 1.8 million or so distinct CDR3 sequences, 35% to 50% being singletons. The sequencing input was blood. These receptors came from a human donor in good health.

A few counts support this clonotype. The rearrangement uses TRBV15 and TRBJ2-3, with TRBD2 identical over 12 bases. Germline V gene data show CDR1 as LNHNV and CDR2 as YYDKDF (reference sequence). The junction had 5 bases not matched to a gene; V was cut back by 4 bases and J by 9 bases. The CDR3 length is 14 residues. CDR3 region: CATSISGTSGTQYF. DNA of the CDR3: TGTGCCACCAGCATCTCCGGGACTAGCGGGACGCAGTATTTT.

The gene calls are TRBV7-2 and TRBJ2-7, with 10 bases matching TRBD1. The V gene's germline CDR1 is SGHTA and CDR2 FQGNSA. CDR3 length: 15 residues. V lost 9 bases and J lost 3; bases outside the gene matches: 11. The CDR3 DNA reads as TGTGCCAGTTCCCTCGGGACAGGGGCCCGCTACGAGCAGTACTTC. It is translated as CASSLGTGARYEQYF. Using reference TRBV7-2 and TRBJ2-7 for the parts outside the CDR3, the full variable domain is GAGVSQSPSNKVTEKGKDVELRCDPISGHTALYWYRQSLGQGLEFLIYFQGNSAPDKSGLPSDRFSAERTGGSVSTLTIQRTQQEDSAVYLCASSLGTGARYEQYFGPGTRLTVT.

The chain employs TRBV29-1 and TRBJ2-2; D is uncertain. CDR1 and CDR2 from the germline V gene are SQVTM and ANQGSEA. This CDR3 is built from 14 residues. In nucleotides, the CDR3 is TGCATTCTCCTCCGCGGTAGCCCGTCCGGGGAGCTGTTTTTT. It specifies CILLRGSPSGELFF.

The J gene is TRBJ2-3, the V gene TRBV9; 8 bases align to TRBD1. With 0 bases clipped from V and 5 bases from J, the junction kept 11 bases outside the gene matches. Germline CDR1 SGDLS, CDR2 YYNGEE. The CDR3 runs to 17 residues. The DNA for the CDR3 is TGTGCCAGCAGCGTAGCACCCGGACAGGGAATAGGAGATACGCAGTATTTT. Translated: CASSVAPGQGIGDTQYF.

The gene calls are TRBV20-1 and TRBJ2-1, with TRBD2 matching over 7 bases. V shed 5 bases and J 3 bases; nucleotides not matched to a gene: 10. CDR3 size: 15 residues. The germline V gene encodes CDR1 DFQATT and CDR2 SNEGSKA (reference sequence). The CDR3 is CSAGGGIGRYNEQFF. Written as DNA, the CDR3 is TGCAGTGCTGGGGGAGGGATAGGGCGCTACAATGAGCAGTTCTTC.